The sequence of this T cell receptor (beta chain) was determined in a study of blood T cell repertoires in COVID-19. Across the study: Some COVID-19 samples were acute and others convalescent; all came from the United States, Italy and Spain. PBMCs, B-cell-depleted T cells, or T cells were the source of the cDNA or gDNA that made up the material.

The J segment lost 8 bases and the V segment lost 5 bases, leaving 10 bases of the junction unmatched. This CDR3 has 16 amino acids. Germline V gene sequence: CDR1 SGHTA, CDR2 FQGNSA. Measured with immunoSEQ multiplex PCR; TCRdb has only the in-frame clones, and not every one. The data hold approximately 170,000 clones, with approximately 85% observed a single time. The clonotype was recovered from a man at least 80 years old with COVID-19, enrolled during active disease. The chain recombines TRBV7-2 with TRBJ2-1, with 12 bases identical to TRBD2. The material sequenced was peripheral blood. For the CDR3, the DNA is TGTGCCAGCAGCCCAAAAGGGACTAGCGGGTTCGATGAGCAGTTCTTC. Residues: CASSPKGTSGFDEQFF.